A single sample gave rise to the 30 T cell receptor beta chains below, sequenced in a study of T cell responses to AZD1222 COVID-19 vaccine. Repertoires were generated with immunoSEQ multiplex PCR, while TCRdb's copy carries only in-frame clones and drops some. The sample lists about 150,000 clones; around 91% were seen once. This material consisted of peripheral blood, taken 28 days after the second AZD1222 dose. The source of these receptors is an adult who received the AZD1222 COVID-19 vaccine.

The chain couples TRBV27 to TRBJ2-7; TRBD1 matches 8 bases. Germline V CDR1 and CDR2: MNHEY, SMNVEV (reference sequence). The CDR3 spans 13 residues. The ends lost 6 bases at V and 6 bases at J; junction bases unmatched: 7. The CDR3 sequence: CASRQGASGEQYF. The DNA of the CDR3 is TGTGCCAGCAGGCAGGGGGCTTCGGGCGAGCAGTACTTC.

V gene TRBV18 combines with J gene TRBJ1-3; D is unresolved. CDR1 KGHSH and CDR2 LQKENI come from the germline V gene. Trimming took off 6 bases at V and 0 bases at J, with 15 bases between the two ends. This CDR3 is built from 16 residues. CDR3 DNA sequence: TGTGCCAGCTCCCCGGGCCTACCTAGCTCTGGAAACACCATATATTTT. As protein: CASSPGLPSSGNTIYF.

The rearrangement joins TRBV7-9 to TRBJ1-2, with D perhaps matching TRBD1 (6 bases). The CDR3 contains 15 residues. The germline V gene encodes CDR1 SEHNR and CDR2 FQNEAQ (reference sequence). The V gene lost 7 bases and the J gene lost 5 bases, with 20 bases spanning the gap. In DNA, the CDR3 is TGTGCCAGCACCAATCGGGGGGCCGACCTATATGGCTACACCTTC. Its translation: CASTNRGADLYGYTF.

The chain links TRBV6-5 to TRBJ1-2; D is undetermined. CDR1 MNHEY and CDR2 SVGAGI come from the germline V gene. V was shortened by 7 bases and J by 5 bases, with 20 bases between the two germline ends. This CDR3 is 15 amino acids long. DNA for the CDR3: TGTGCCAGCACCACGGATCCGGTGGGAGTTTATGGCTACACCTTC. Amino acid sequence: CASTTDPVGVYGYTF.

The gene calls are TRBV5-1 and TRBJ1-4; D possibly corresponds to TRBD1 (6 bases). Trimming took off 0 bases at V and 8 bases at J, with 14 bases between the two ends. The CDR3 totals 15 residues. CDR1 is SGHRS, CDR2 YFSETQ, per germline. The CDR3 loop reads CASSLASGEGEKLFF. As DNA, the CDR3 is TGCGCCAGCAGCTTGGCATCAGGGGAAGGAGAAAAACTGTTTTTT.

This chain joins TRBV7-2 and TRBJ2-7; no reliable D call. Trimming shortened V by 1 base and J by 1 base, and 11 bases separated the two germline ends. Germline loops: CDR1 SGHTA, CDR2 FQGNSA. The CDR3 extends over 15 amino acids. The chain's CDR3 is CASSLGPVPSYEQYF. CDR3 DNA: TGTGCCAGCAGCTTAGGTCCAGTCCCGTCCTACGAGCAGTACTTC.

J is TRBJ2-3 and V is TRBV5-1; possible D gene TRBD1, 6 bases. The ends were cut back, 0 bases at V and 2 bases at J, with 13 bases in the middle. This CDR3 is 16 amino acids long. Germline V gene sequence: CDR1 SGHRS, CDR2 YFSETQ. The CDR3, as DNA: TGCGCCAGCAGCTTGGGGTTGGACAGAGACACAGATACGCAGTATTTT. Translated: CASSLGLDRDTDTQYF.

In this sample, this clone turned up once. The chain employs TRBV6-1 and TRBJ2-5; unclear D gene. The CDR3 contains 13 residues. The germline gives CDR1 MNHNS, CDR2 SASEGT. The germline V and J ends were trimmed by 3 bases and 2 bases, with 7 bases remaining between them. CDR3 nucleotide sequence: TGTGCCAGCAGTGACAGGTTTCAAGAGACCCAGTACTTC. Translating gives CASSDRFQETQYF.

This CDR3 reads CASSPGYTEAFF. The CDR3 region has the DNA TGTGCCAGTAGCCCCGGTTACACTGAAGCTTTCTTT. The rearrangement links TRBV19 to TRBJ1-1, with D uncertain. Germline assignment: CDR1 LNHDA and CDR2 SQIVND (reference sequence). With 6 bases removed from V and 3 bases from J, the gap between germline ends came to 8 bases. The CDR3 spans 12 residues.

The chain carries TRBV15 and TRBJ1-4; tentatively, D is TRBD1 (6 bases). The CDR3 is made up of 14 amino acids. In germline, CDR1 is LNHNV, CDR2 YYDKDF (reference sequence). V was shortened by 2 bases and J by 8 bases, with 12 bases between the two germline ends. The chain's CDR3 is CATSRLRDREKLFF. As DNA, the CDR3 is TGTGCCACCAGCAGATTACGTGACAGGGAAAAACTGTTTTTT.

The table lists this clone with a count of one. The rearrangement links TRBV30 to TRBJ2-7, with TRBD1 as a possible D gene (6 bases). This CDR3 spans 13 amino acids. Between the trimmed V and J ends, which lost 3 bases and 3 bases, there was a span of 12 bases. CDR1 and CDR2 (germline): GTSNPN, SVGIG (reference sequence). The CDR3 loop is CAWSRDTIYEQYF. CDR3 nucleotides: TGTGCCTGGAGCCGGGACACTATCTACGAGCAGTACTTC.

This clone was seen a handful of times. The chain links TRBV19 to TRBJ2-2, with 10 nucleotides matching TRBD2. This CDR3 is built from 16 residues. The V gene end was trimmed by 3 bases and the J gene end by 5 bases; junction bases not matched to a gene: 6. Germline values: CDR1 LNHDA, CDR2 SQIVND (reference sequence). The CDR3 is CASSMPPSGGTGELFF. CDR3 bases: TGTGCCAGTAGTATGCCCCCTAGCGGGGGAACCGGGGAGCTGTTTTTT.

The V call is TRBV30, the J call TRBJ2-6; no reliable D call. Germline V gene sequence: CDR1 GTSNPN, CDR2 SVGIG (reference sequence). Trimming took 2 bases from V and 3 from J, leaving 11 bases between them. The CDR3 extends over 15 amino acids. CDR3 sequence: CAWSSGVGGANVLTF. CDR3 bases: TGTGCCTGGAGTAGTGGGGTGGGTGGGGCCAACGTCCTGACTTTC.

The chain recombines TRBV13 with TRBJ1-6; TRBD1 matches 8 bases. Germline V gene lookup returns CDR1 PRHDT and CDR2 FYEKMQ (reference sequence). This CDR3 comprises 17 residues. J lost 0 bases, V lost 4 bases, and 5 bases had no gene match. CDR3 DNA sequence: TGTGCCAGCAGCTCGGGACAGGTTCTCTCCTATAATTCACCCCTCCACTTT. Residues: CASSSGQVLSYNSPLHF.

This chain uses TRBV9 with TRBJ2-2; tentatively, D is TRBD2 (6 bases). V gave up 0 bases and J gave up 7 bases, with 16 bases separating them. CDR3 length equals 16 residues. CDR1 and CDR2 from the germline V gene are SGDLS and YYNGEE. The CDR3: CASSVGTMGSGGELFF. DNA of the CDR3: TGTGCCAGCAGCGTAGGGACTATGGGATCGGGCGGGGAGCTGTTTTTT. Full variable domain (outside the CDR3, taken from reference TRBV9 and TRBJ2-2): DSGVTQTPKHLITATGQRVTLRCSPRSGDLSVYWYQQSLDQGLQFLIQYYNGEERAKGNILERFSAQQFPDLHSELNLSSLELGDSALYFCASSVGTMGSGGELFFGEGSRLTVL.

The rearrangement links TRBV6-5 to TRBJ1-5; the D is unclear. V gave up 6 bases and J gave up 0 bases, with 9 bases separating them. Germline V gene lookup returns CDR1 MNHEY and CDR2 SVGAGI. There are 14 residues in the CDR3. The CDR3 loop is CASRLDGSNQPQHF. The CDR3 DNA reads TGTGCCAGCAGGTTAGACGGTAGCAATCAGCCCCAGCATTTT.

The J gene is TRBJ1-6, the V gene TRBV3-1 (or the pseudogene TRBV3-2), with D perhaps TRBD1 (5 bases). Germline V CDR1 and CDR2: LGHDT, YNNKEL (reference sequence). The CDR3 runs 15 residues. The V end was cut by 1 base, the J end by 7 bases, with 11 bases between. CDR3 DNA sequence: TGTGCCAGCAGCCAAGGCTGGGGGGAGAATTCACCCCTCCACTTT. This gives the protein CASSQGWGENSPLHF.

This clone was counted once. In DNA, the CDR3 is TGTGCCAGCAGTGAATATGAAAAACTGTTTTTT. Translation gives CASSEYEKLFF. This chain links TRBV6-1 with TRBJ1-4, with D unresolved. V lost 2 bases, J lost 6 bases, and 1 base lay in between. The CDR3 length is 11 residues. The germline gives CDR1 MNHNS, CDR2 SASEGT.

J is TRBJ1-2 and V is TRBV6-5, with D perhaps matching TRBD1 (6 bases). CDR1 is MNHEY and CDR2 is SVGAGI in the germline V gene. The CDR3 has 14 amino acids. V gave up 2 bases and J gave up 2 bases, with 9 bases separating them. The CDR3 DNA follows: TGTGCCAGCAGTTACACAGGGACCAACTATGGCTACACCTTC. It translates to CASSYTGTNYGYTF.

The V and J genes are TRBV11-3 and TRBJ2-2; no definite D call. The V and J ends lost 1 base and 5 bases respectively, with 14 bases between them. CDR3 length: 16 amino acids. Germline V gives CDR1 SGHNT, CDR2 YENEEA. This chain's CDR3 is CASSLVRPGRTGELFF. The CDR3 DNA follows: TGTGCCAGCAGCTTAGTCCGGCCAGGAAGGACCGGGGAGCTGTTTTTT.

The chain employs TRBV6-5 and TRBJ2-1; D remains unclear. V lost 4 bases and J lost 4, with 11 bases in between. This CDR3 contains 14 residues. CDR1 and CDR2 (germline): MNHEY, SVGAGI. The CDR3 region is CASSSNPGYNEQFF. In nucleotides, the CDR3 is TGTGCCAGCAGTTCCAACCCAGGATACAATGAGCAGTTCTTC.

The count of this clone is one. V gene TRBV28 combines with J gene TRBJ1-2, with 7 bases identical to TRBD1. The CDR3 sequence is 13 residues long. With V trimmed by 5 bases and J by 7 bases, 7 bases remained unmatched. CDR1 is MDHEN and CDR2 is SYDVKM in the germline V gene. CDR3 bases: TGTGCCAGCAGTGAGGGACAGCTTAGTGGCTACACCTTC. This translates into CASSEGQLSGYTF.

The chain is built from TRBV2 and TRBJ1-6; TRBD1 might be the D (5 bases). CDR3 length equals 13 residues. Germline V gene sequence: CDR1 SNHLY, CDR2 FYNNEI. Trimming took 4 bases from V and 7 from J, leaving 8 bases between them. The CDR3 region is CASSGQPNSPLHF. The CDR3, as DNA: TGTGCCAGCAGTGGACAGCCGAATTCACCCCTCCACTTT.

The chain combines TRBV5-1 with TRBJ2-1, with a possible D match to TRBD2 (6 bases). The CDR3 has 14 amino acids. V lost 4 bases, J lost 10 bases, and 18 bases lay in between. The V gene's germline CDR1 is SGHRS and CDR2 YFSETQ. This chain's CDR3 is CASSKAGRRVEQFF. The DNA of the CDR3 is TGCGCCAGCAGCAAAGCGGGCCGGCGGGTAGAGCAGTTCTTC. Complete variable domain (other parts from reference TRBV5-1 and TRBJ2-1): KAGVTQTPRYLIKTRGQQVTLSCSPISGHRSVSWYQQTPGQGLQFLFEYFSETQRNKGNFPGRFSGRQFSNSRSEMNVSTLELGDSALYLCASSKAGRRVEQFFGPGTRLTVL.

This clone was seen a handful of times. The chain combines TRBV6-1 with TRBJ1-5, with D possibly being TRBD1 (6 bases). V was shortened by 1 base and J by 3 bases, with 10 bases between the two germline ends. Germline assignment: CDR1 MNHNS and CDR2 SASEGT. The CDR3 is made up of 15 amino acids. The CDR3 sequence is CASSEGGQYNQPQHF. The CDR3 coding sequence is TGTGCCAGCAGTGAAGGAGGACAGTACAATCAGCCCCAGCATTTT.

V is TRBV24-1 and J is TRBJ2-7; TRBD1 matches at 7 bases. Trimming took 3 bases from V and 2 from J; bases not matched to a gene: 3. The CDR3 has 14 residues. The germline V gene has CDR1 KGHDR and CDR2 SFDVKD. CDR3 residues: CATSDPDRPYEQYF. Here the CDR3 DNA reads TGTGCCACCAGTGATCCGGACAGGCCCTACGAGCAGTACTTC.

The chain employs TRBV5-1 and TRBJ2-5; D is undetermined. Trimming took off 4 bases at V and 2 bases at J, with 6 bases between the two ends. The CDR3 has 12 residues. Germline V gene sequence: CDR1 SGHRS, CDR2 YFSETQ. Written as DNA, the CDR3 is TGCGCCAGCAGCCCTGCACAAGAGACCCAGTACTTC. This gives the protein CASSPAQETQYF.

The chain is built from TRBV6-6 and TRBJ1-2; D call uncertain. This CDR3 is built from 13 residues. Trimming stripped 0 bases from V and 5 bases from J, with 7 bases between. The germline CDR1 and CDR2 sequences are MNHNY and SVGAGI (reference sequence). CDR3 residues: CASSYSEGYGYTF. DNA of the CDR3: TGTGCCAGCAGTTACTCGGAAGGTTATGGCTACACCTTC.

V usage is TRBV7-2 and J usage is TRBJ2-1, with D tentatively TRBD1 (5 bases). CDR3 length: 16 residues. CDR1 and CDR2 (germline): SGHTA, FQGNSA. V gave up 2 bases and J gave up 5 bases, with 16 bases separating them. CDR3 loop: CASSLPSYRSHNEQFF. The DNA for the CDR3 is TGTGCCAGCAGCTTACCGAGCTACAGGTCCCACAATGAGCAGTTCTTC.

The chain has TRBV5-4 and TRBJ2-1; 10 bases align to TRBD2. The CDR3 covers 15 residues. The V gene end was trimmed by 1 base and the J gene end by 7 bases; junction bases not matched to a gene: 5. In germline, CDR1 is SGHNT, CDR2 YYREEE (reference sequence). This CDR3 reads CASSLSSGGWNEQFF. The DNA for the CDR3 is TGTGCCAGCAGCTTGTCTAGCGGGGGCTGGAATGAGCAGTTCTTC.